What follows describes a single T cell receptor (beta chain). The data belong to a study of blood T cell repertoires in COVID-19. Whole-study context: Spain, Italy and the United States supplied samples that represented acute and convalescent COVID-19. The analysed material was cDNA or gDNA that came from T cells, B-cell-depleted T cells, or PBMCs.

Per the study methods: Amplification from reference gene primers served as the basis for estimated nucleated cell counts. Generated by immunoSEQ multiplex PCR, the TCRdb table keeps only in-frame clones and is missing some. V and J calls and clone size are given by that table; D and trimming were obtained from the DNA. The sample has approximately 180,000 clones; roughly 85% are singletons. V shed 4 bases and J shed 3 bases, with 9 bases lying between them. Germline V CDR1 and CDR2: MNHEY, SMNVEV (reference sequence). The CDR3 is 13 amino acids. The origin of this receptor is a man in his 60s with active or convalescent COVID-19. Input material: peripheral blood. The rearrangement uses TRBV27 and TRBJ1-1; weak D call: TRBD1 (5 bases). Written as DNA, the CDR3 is TGTGCCAGCAGTTGGTCGGGGGACACTGAAGCTTTCTTT. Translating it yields CASSWSGDTEAFF.